Below, one T cell receptor beta chain is given with its context. This clone was detected only a few times. Its cognate antigen has yet to be identified. No much larger clone is present one base from it, and per-base qualities are unavailable. This same CDR3 is encoded by further DNA sequences in the sample. This sample was taken from a study of beta chain features in type 1 diabetes (dated by TCRdb to the late 2010s). Background for the entire study: Mean age, gender distribution, total cell number and subset yield did not differ between patients and healthy donors. In the study, TCRB repertoires of sorted circulating CD4+ T cell subsets from recently diagnosed type 1 diabetes patients were compared with those of matched healthy donors. A total of some 110 million sorted cells were examined across all samples, and the number of cells per subset was strongly correlated with RNA yield. Whereas all 30 or so donors provided naive and central memory subsets, regulatory and stem cell-like memory subsets were isolated from just 8 patients and roughly 8 healthy donors.

Overall results and qualifications from the work: PCR might favor shorter templates, but patient and control samples were amplified and corrected together, so any skew would affect both groups equally. The naive, central memory and regulatory TCRB repertoires appeared to resemble one another more closely among patients than among healthy donors. At VDJ recombination sites, patients with type 1 diabetes made fewer insertions and deleted more nucleotides, a pattern implying thymic rearrangement abnormalities. A moderate but significant shortening of TCRB CDR3 length was observed in type 1 diabetes patients in all four CD4+ subsets. Because cDNA was sequenced instead of genomic DNA, activated cells with high expression could be over-represented, although the groups did not differ in activation or CD3 levels. Because the HLA sub-analyses included only small numbers of individuals, any influence of HLA type on TCRB rearrangement was left unresolved.

Each donor gave one peripheral blood draw, roughly 0.12 L on average, collected into heparinised tubes. Naive, central memory, regulatory and stem cell-like memory CD4+ T cells were sorted on a BD FACSAria II using a panel including CD45RO, CCR7, CD25, CD127, CD95 and CD27. A purity above 98% was achieved for all sorted populations. PBMCs were separated immediately by Lymphoprep density gradient centrifugation and were stained directly, without being cultured. So that batch effects would be minimized, each experiment stained and sorted samples in pairs, pairing one healthy donor with one patient. The entire isolated RNA was reverse transcribed using the High Capacity cDNA Reverse Transcription Kit, and thus expressed TCRB transcripts were sequenced. Naive, central memory and regulatory T cell samples underwent deep immunoSEQ sequencing, averaging roughly 3.3 million total reads per sample. Sorted cells were lysed in RLT buffer and RNA was extracted with DNase-treated RNeasy Micro or Mini kits, depending on cell number. To prevent cross-contamination, every cell subset was processed on its own, while patient and healthy donor samples were processed together. TCRB sequences were amplified from cDNA with the immunoSEQ multiplex PCR, producing 87-bp fragments spanning the CDR3 region. The amplicons were sequenced using the Illumina HiSeq platform. The authors' pipeline ran thus. PCR bias was computationally corrected using synthetic template baselines, reads within Hamming distance 2 were collapsed, and singletons that could not be merged were discarded. By aligning reads against IMGT, V, D and J genes, CDR3 length, and insertions or deletions at six rearrangement sites were assigned. Within each subset, clonotype counts were normalized to the number of sorted cells before true diversity and Gini coefficients were calculated with the tcR R package. The overlap coefficient, calculated on TCRB nucleotide sequences, was used to quantify repertoire sharing. Out-of-frame TCRB sequences from naive cells were analyzed to stand in for the pre-selection repertoire. In its TCRdb copy, this immuneACCESS table keeps in-frame sequences only and misses some clones. Where compared with another copy, unresolved V genes explain less than half of these, and the others have no known cause. That table gives V, J and clone size, and the DNA gave D and trimming. For this sample the table gives hundreds of thousands of clones, of which over 12% were detected only once. The ten most abundant clones make up approximately 0.039% of the sample.

CDR1 SGHRS and CDR2 YFSETQ were looked up in the germline V gene. Spanning cysteine to phenylalanine, the CDR3 consists of 15 amino acids. The kept DNA is CDR3 alone, 45 bases in frame from the first base. Compared with germline, V lacks 0 bases and J lacks 4 bases; bases without a gene match: 3. This sequence was found in a man aged 18 to 29 with type 1 diabetes. Here the chain combines TRBV5-1 and TRBJ2-2; the junction holds 7 bases that match TRBD1. Sequencing was performed on naive CD4+ T cells from blood. Interpreted using the paper, the cell subset or site label stands for: true naive CD4+ T cells. The CDR3 region: CASSLGQGGTGELFF. The sequence in DNA is TGCGCCAGCAGCTTGGGACAGGGTGGCACCGGGGAGCTGTTTTTT. The variable domain in full, with residues beyond the CDR3 obtained from the reference TRBV5-1 and TRBJ2-2 genes, is KAGVTQTPRYLIKTRGQQVTLSCSPISGHRSVSWYQQTPGQGLQFLFEYFSETQRNKGNFPGRFSGRQFSNSRSEMNVSTLELGDSALYLCASSLGQGGTGELFFGEGSRLTVL.